This T cell receptor (beta chain) stems from a study of cytomegalovirus exposure and HLA in healthy donors (dated by TCRdb to about 2017). Looking at the study overall: According to a later analysis, one platform produced both the roughly 130 validation repertoires and the 700 or so repertoires of the first cohort. The aim of the study was to test whether cataloging public T cell receptors could identify signatures of past pathogen exposure. In addition to the first cohort of hundreds of subjects, a separate validation cohort of approximately 110 different subjects was used. To predict cytomegalovirus infection status, the study combined high-throughput TCR immunosequencing, statistical association of individual TCRs with disease status, and machine learning. Overall study results and their limits: A few of the identified cytomegalovirus-associated TCR beta chains were confirmed in vitro to be specific for cytomegalovirus antigens. Across donors, most TCR sequences were observed very rarely, whereas some public TCRs were present in many individuals. The authors suggested that the approach could potentially be extended to other disease states and immunological phenotypes. In both the original and validation cohorts, the classifier was reported to diagnose cytomegalovirus status with high specificity and sensitivity. Of the cluster scores, about 94% were above 0 in a later analysis, which found that TCRs clustered in the first cohort also tended to co-occur in the roughly 130 validation repertoires. A later analysis had no HLA typing for the validation cohort, so co-occurrence there was scored across all 110 or so repertoires. The study listed 150 to 200 TCR beta chains as associated with cytomegalovirus.

The donors belonged to the validation cohort of about 110 subjects, which was separate from the approximately 700-subject first cohort. Libraries came from the immunoSEQ multiplex PCR assay. On the authors' methods: A statistical classification framework was built to diagnose cytomegalovirus status from the catalog of TCR beta chain sequences. TCRdb re-hosts the immuneACCESS table, in-frame sequences only. Its copies lack some clones; in the studies checked, an unresolved V gene accounts for under half of them, and the cause for the rest is not known. V, J and clone size reflect that table, while D and trimming were determined from the DNA. This sample lists some 170,000 clones; 89% were detected once. The ten biggest clones cover roughly 4.2% of the sample. Regarding this clone: Its binding antigen is unknown. Base quality data are lacking; no much larger clone is found one base away.

Trimming removed 1 base from V and 7 bases from J, leaving 17 bases between the germline ends. According to the germline V gene (reference sequence), CDR1 reads MNHEY and CDR2 reads SMNVEV. The CDR3 covers 15 residues, taking in both the cysteine and the phenylalanine. Of all the DNA, just the CDR3 is kept, 45 bases in frame from base 1. The sequence joins TRBV27 to TRBJ2-7; TRBD1 is perhaps the D gene, given 5 matching bases. The TCR originated in a young man in good health and CMV-seropositive. The sample consisted of PBMCs. The CDR3 corresponds to CASSLYPDKAVEQYF. The DNA is TGTGCCAGCAGTTTATACCCGGACAAGGCCGTTGAGCAGTACTTC.